This TCR beta chain was observed in a study of CD8 T cells in Susac syndrome. Concerning this clonotype: Its antigen is currently unknown.

Sequencing of TCR beta, carried out with a high-throughput approach, was applied to CD8+ and CD4+ T cells from the blood. Negative isolation yielded the CD8+ and CD4+ T cells, while FACS enriched the TEMRA cells. Random hexamers served to reverse transcribe about 0.5 to 1 ug RNA. An immunoSEQ multiplex PCR generated amplified TCR beta CDR3 products spanning 54 Vbeta and 13 Jbeta. TCRdb redid the calling of the immunoSEQ multiplex PCR reads with MiXCR, one entry per CDR3 protein. The table has 150,000 to 250,000 distinct CDR3 sequences, about 95% seen once; the top ten hold approximately 0.097%. General observations from the study: That the number of individuals in its TCR sequencing and HLA analysis was relatively small was acknowledged by the study.

This TCR was recovered from a human donor with multiple sclerosis. Material: CD4+ T cells from PBMCs.

The CDR3 region is CRLSGLNTEAFF. CDR3 coding DNA: TGCAGACTTAGCGGATTGAACACTGAAGCTTTCTTT. This rearrangement joins TRBV20-1 to TRBJ1-1; D is uncertain. Germline lookup yields CDR1 DFQATT and CDR2 SNEGSKA (reference sequence). CDR3 size: 12 residues.